Listed below are T cell receptor beta chains from one sample, sequenced in a study of yellow fever vaccine responses in identical twins. One entry per CDR3 protein results from TCRdb running MiXCR on the RT-PCR reads. The sample includes more than 2,500 distinct CDR3 sequences, about 90% of them seen just once. The sequences come from T cells from blood (PBMCs), unsorted or a sorted subset (not recorded which), collected before or after yellow fever vaccination (not recorded which). Receptors were obtained from a woman aged 18-29 years who received the yellow fever vaccine. The CDR3 runs from the conserved cysteine through the conserved F or W. Fields, in order: V gene, CDR3 protein.

>TRBV21-1
CASSNQQGVSNQPQHF
>TRBV29-1
CSVGWGAGEQFF
>TRBV20-1
CSAPPSGKYNEQFF
>TRBV11-3
CASSLGRGADNTEAFF
>TRBV13
CASIFVNTGELFF
>TRBV5-4
CASSFRRETQYF
>TRBV18
CASSQLPNEKLFF
>TRBV18
CASSPFSQGSTDTQYF
>TRBV28
CASSPPGSTDTQYF
>TRBV14
CASSQVRGSTEAFF
>TRBV24-1
CATSEEDRYNEQFF
>TRBV7-3
CASSKGDGNYGYTF
>TRBV5-1
CASSLEGSYEQYF
>TRBV29-1
CSVSQNNEQFF
>TRBV7-9
CASSLAGNLGGNTIYF
>TRBV27
CASSLRPSYDSYNEQFF
>TRBV7-6
CASSLRLASSYEQYF
>TRBV29-1
CSAGQGSRTGELFF
>TRBV6-9
CASSYMRAGSSNQPQHF
>TRBV11-2
CASTLLGVIAGGEQFF
>TRBV5-1
CASKGTGAYEQYF
>TRBV7-9
CASSLGGEAGQPQHF
>TRBV19
CASSSGTGGSHNQPQHF
>TRBV11-1
CASSSQAGGYQETQYF
>TRBV18
CASSPPLGVREQFF
>TRBV2
CASSETGGSPLHF
>TRBV4-1
CASSPFGRGGADTQYF